This passage covers 28 T cell receptor beta chains from one sample sequenced in a study of cytomegalovirus exposure and HLA in healthy donors (dated by TCRdb to the late 2010s). Library method: the immunoSEQ multiplex PCR assay. For the multiplex PCR, a mixture combining 60 forward primers for TCR Vbeta segments and 13 reverse primers for TCR Jbeta segments was used. TCRdb re-hosts the immuneACCESS table, in-frame sequences only. Its copies lack some clones; in the studies checked, an unresolved V gene accounts for under half of them, and the cause for the rest is not known. This sample's records show around 150,000 clones. The top ten hold approximately 2.4% of the sample. The sample comprised PBMCs. These receptor sequences come from a man aged 35 to 55 in good health and CMV-seronegative.

The V call is TRBV4-1, the J call TRBJ1-3, with D unclear. The V gene lost 3 bases and the J gene lost 6 bases, with 6 bases spanning the gap. The CDR3 runs 12 residues. The germline gives CDR1 MGHRA, CDR2 YSYEKL. The CDR3 region has the DNA TGCGCCAGCAGCCATAGCCCAAACACCATATATTTT. It codes for CASSHSPNTIYF.

V is TRBV19 and J is TRBJ2-7; a weak D match, TRBD2 (6 bases). CDR3 length equals 14 residues. Germline V gives CDR1 LNHDA, CDR2 SQIVND (reference sequence). The V and J ends lost 5 bases and 3 bases respectively, with 14 bases between them. CDR3 sequence: CASSGGTGLYEQYF. The CDR3 DNA sequence: TGTGCCAGTAGTGGGGGGACGGGGCTCTACGAGCAGTACTTC.

The gene calls are TRBV4-3 and TRBJ2-5; 10 bases fit TRBD1. CDR1 and CDR2 from the germline V gene are LGHNA and YSLEER. CDR3 length: 14 amino acids. V was clipped by 3 bases and J by 5 bases; unmatched bases: 3. The DNA of the CDR3 is TGCGCCAGCAGCCAGGGACAGGGGTCGGAGACCCAGTACTTC. It codes for CASSQGQGSETQYF.

The CDR3 here is CASSYLGQGLYEQYF. The CDR3 nucleotides are TGTGCCAGCAGCTACCTCGGACAGGGCCTCTACGAGCAGTACTTC. This rearrangement joins TRBV6-5 to TRBJ2-7; 8 bases align to TRBD1. Germline assignment: CDR1 MNHEY and CDR2 SVGAGI. This CDR3 region has 15 residues. V shed 6 bases, J shed 3 bases, and the junction held 10 bases outside the gene matches.

The genes are TRBV18 and TRBJ2-6; D ambiguous. The V and J ends lost 2 bases and 1 base respectively, with 12 bases between them. Germline V gene sequence: CDR1 KGHSH, CDR2 LQKENI. This CDR3 has 17 amino acids. CDR3 in amino acids: CASSPSVFESGANVLTF. CDR3 DNA sequence: TGTGCCAGCTCACCATCCGTTTTTGAGTCTGGGGCCAACGTCCTGACTTTC.

The genes are TRBV2 and TRBJ1-3; D gene unclear. Trimming removed 2 bases at V and 4 bases at J, with 12 bases between. Germline loops: CDR1 SNHLY, CDR2 FYNNEI. This CDR3 has 15 amino acids. In DNA form, the CDR3 reads TGTGCCAGCAGTGAACCCGCAGGTGCCGGAAACACCATATATTTT. Translation: CASSEPAGAGNTIYF.

V usage is TRBV6-4 and J usage is TRBJ2-2; D ambiguous. This CDR3 contains 16 residues. Between the trimmed V and J ends, which lost 2 bases and 0 bases, there was a span of 10 bases. The germline V gene encodes CDR1 MRHNA and CDR2 SNTAGT. CDR3 in amino acids: CASSDQVLPNTGELFF. The DNA of the CDR3 is TGTGCCAGCAGTGACCAGGTTCTCCCGAACACCGGGGAGCTGTTTTTT.

This chain joins TRBV11-2 and TRBJ1-1, with unresolved D. This CDR3 is 13 amino acids long. Trimming removed 5 bases from V and 1 base from J, with 8 bases in between. Germline V gene lookup returns CDR1 SGHAT and CDR2 FQNNGV. CDR3 in DNA: TGTGCCAGCAGCAGTACAGAGAACACTGAAGCTTTCTTT. Its translation is CASSSTENTEAFF.

The chain carries TRBV10-3 and TRBJ1-5; the D gene is possibly TRBD1 (6 bases). The CDR3 runs to 16 residues. Looked up from germline, CDR1 is ENHRY and CDR2 is SYGVKD. Trimming pared 0 bases from V and 1 base from J, leaving 10 bases between. CDR3 DNA: TGTGCCATCAGTGAGTCGGCAGGGGTGAGCAATCAGCCCCAGCATTTT. Amino acid sequence: CAISESAGVSNQPQHF.

The chain links TRBV5-6 to TRBJ2-1, with 12 bases lining up with TRBD2. The CDR3 contains 15 residues. The germline V gene has CDR1 SGHDT and CDR2 YYEEEE. Trimming at V came to 2 bases and at J to 6 bases, leaving 3 bases not matched to a gene. The CDR3 bases are TGTGCCAGCAGCTTTCTAGCGGGGGGGATCAATGAGCAGTTCTTC. Amino acid sequence: CASSFLAGGINEQFF.

V is TRBV5-1 and J is TRBJ2-7; 9 bases fit TRBD1. V shed 4 bases and J 5 bases; nucleotides not matched to a gene: 13. CDR1 is SGHRS and CDR2 is YFSETQ in the germline V gene. This CDR3 has 16 amino acids. The CDR3 reads CASSLDPGTGLHEQYF. In DNA form, the CDR3 reads TGCGCCAGCAGCCTTGATCCCGGGACAGGGTTACACGAGCAGTACTTC.

The J gene is TRBJ2-7, the V gene TRBV15; a possible D gene is TRBD1 (6 bases). The CDR3 consists of 17 residues. The germline V gene has CDR1 LNHNV and CDR2 YYDKDF (reference sequence). V was clipped by 0 bases and J by 3 bases, with 18 bases between them. CDR3 sequence: CATSRDPVPGQNYEQYF. The DNA for the CDR3 is TGTGCCACCAGCAGAGATCCCGTCCCGGGACAAAACTACGAGCAGTACTTC.

The chain recombines TRBV16 with TRBJ2-2; D gene unclear. V was pared by 4 bases and J by 9 bases, with 12 bases between. Germline loops: CDR1 KGHSY, CDR2 FQNENV. CDR3 length: 13 amino acids. The CDR3 nucleotides are TGTGCCAGCAGCCTACTGCGGTCGCGGGAGCTGTTTTTT. It encodes CASSLLRSRELFF.

V usage is TRBV5-6 and J usage is TRBJ2-5; TRBD1 matches 9 bases. Germline V gives CDR1 SGHDT, CDR2 YYEEEE. This CDR3 has 16 amino acids. J was trimmed by 1 base and V by 4 bases; bases with no gene match: 8. CDR3 residues: CASSEDRGNIQETQYF. Here the CDR3 DNA reads TGTGCCAGCAGCGAGGACAGGGGCAATATCCAAGAGACCCAGTACTTC.

The CDR3 loop reads CASSQDSYTVLNEKLFF. The CDR3 region has the DNA TGTGCCAGCAGCCAAGATTCGTATACAGTGCTTAATGAAAAACTGTTTTTT. V gene TRBV4-2 combines with J gene TRBJ1-4; D remains ambiguous. In germline, CDR1 is LGHNA, CDR2 YNFKEQ. Trimming stripped 0 bases from V and 4 bases from J, with 15 bases between. This CDR3 has 17 amino acids.

This chain joins TRBV6-1 and TRBJ2-1; TRBD1 aligns across 7 bases. The CDR3 runs 15 residues. V trimming: 6 bases; J trimming: 3 bases; junction bases outside the gene matches: 8. Germline V lookup: CDR1 MNHNS, CDR2 SASEGT. The CDR3 DNA sequence: TGTGCCAGCAGCCCGGGACAGTCGGGCTACAATGAGCAGTTCTTC. Protein: CASSPGQSGYNEQFF.

The chain couples TRBV13 to TRBJ2-5; no firm D call. The germline gives CDR1 PRHDT, CDR2 FYEKMQ (reference sequence). This CDR3 has 12 amino acids. V lost 5 bases and J 5 bases, leaving 9 bases between the germline ends. CDR3 region: CASSRSSETQYF. The DNA for the CDR3 is TGTGCCAGCAGCCGTTCTTCGGAGACCCAGTACTTC.

The CDR3 DNA is TGTGCCAGCTCTACAGGGGGCGCCAGGAGGGCTTTCTTT. Protein sequence: CASSTGGARRAFF. The gene calls are TRBV27 and TRBJ1-1; 9 bases align to TRBD1. Trimming cost V 8 bases and J 11 bases; bases outside gene matches: 12. This CDR3 has 13 residues. CDR1 and CDR2 (germline): MNHEY, SMNVEV (reference sequence).

DNA of the CDR3: TGTGCCAGCAGTTACCAAAAGGGACAGGGCAAAAACATTCAGTACTTC. Protein product: CASSYQKGQGKNIQYF. This sequence joins TRBV6-5 and TRBJ2-4; 9 bases line up with TRBD1. Germline CDR1 and CDR2: MNHEY and SVGAGI. Germline trimming cut 2 bases from V and 3 bases from J; bases unmatched to any gene: 5. The CDR3 length is 16 residues.

V is TRBV18 and J is TRBJ2-3; D is undetermined. The CDR3 spans 14 residues. V gave up 2 bases and J gave up 0 bases, with 6 bases separating them. CDR1 and CDR2 from the germline V gene are KGHSH and LQKENI. In DNA form, the CDR3 reads TGTGCCAGCTCACCAAATCTGAGCACAGATACGCAGTATTTT. Translating gives CASSPNLSTDTQYF.

The chain is built from TRBV6-5 and TRBJ2-6; 9 bases match TRBD1. Looked up from germline, CDR1 is MNHEY and CDR2 is SVGAGI. Trimming at V came to 9 bases and at J to 0 bases, leaving 3 bases not matched to a gene. CDR3 size: 15 residues. CDR3 in DNA: TGTGCCAGTTCGACAGGGGGCTCTGGGGCCAACGTCCTGACTTTC. It codes for CASSTGGSGANVLTF.

The chain links TRBV10-3 to TRBJ1-2, with a tentative D call TRBD1 (6 bases). V lost 0 bases and J lost 6, with 14 bases in between. Per the germline V gene, CDR1 is ENHRY and CDR2 is SYGVKD. This CDR3 region has 15 residues. The CDR3 DNA is TGTGCCATCAGTGAGTCGAGGGGGTTATCCAATGGCTACACCTTC. Its protein is CAISESRGLSNGYTF.

The chain recombines TRBV6-6 with TRBJ2-2, with TRBD2 matching over 7 bases. After removal of 2 bases from V and 3 bases from J, the junction contained 3 bases not matched to a gene. This CDR3 has 15 amino acids. From germline, CDR1 is MNHNY and CDR2 SVGAGI (reference sequence). CDR3 coding DNA: TGTGCCAGCAGTTACGGCGGGGGATACACCGGGGAGCTGTTTTTT. This sequence encodes CASSYGGGYTGELFF.

The V and J genes are TRBV28 and TRBJ1-4; the D gene is possibly TRBD1 (5 bases). This CDR3 region has 14 residues. Germline CDR1 MDHEN, CDR2 SYDVKM. V lost 2 bases, J lost 4 bases, and 8 bases lay in between. CDR3 loop: CASSLIGDNEKLFF. DNA for the CDR3: TGTGCCAGCAGTTTAATAGGGGATAATGAAAAACTGTTTTTT.

The V call is TRBV7-3, the J call TRBJ2-5; 11 bases align to TRBD2. CDR3 length equals 17 residues. Germline trimming cut 5 bases from V and 6 bases from J; bases unmatched to any gene: 14. Germline CDR1 SGHTA, CDR2 FQGTGA. Here the CDR3 DNA reads TGTGCCAGCAGCGCCGGGACTAGCGGTTACGACCGTCAGACCCAGTACTTC. As protein: CASSAGTSGYDRQTQYF.

V and J are TRBV10-3 and TRBJ2-1; D may be TRBD1 (6 bases). The CDR3 is made up of 15 amino acids. Per the germline V gene, CDR1 is ENHRY and CDR2 is SYGVKD. Trimming removed 0 bases from V and 7 bases from J, with 13 bases in between. CDR3 nucleotides: TGTGCCATCAGTGAGTCCTGGCAGGGGAGAAATGAGCAGTTCTTC. It is translated as CAISESWQGRNEQFF.

CDR3 region: CASRSRDRASTDTQYF. CDR3 bases: TGCGCCAGCAGATCCCGAGACAGGGCCAGCACAGATACGCAGTATTTT. This rearrangement joins TRBV5-1 to TRBJ2-3; 7 nucleotides align to TRBD1. The CDR3 covers 16 residues. Germline V gene sequence: CDR1 SGHRS, CDR2 YFSETQ. Germline trimming cut 5 bases from V and 0 bases from J; bases unmatched to any gene: 9. The complete variable domain, with remaining parts taken from reference TRBV5-1 and TRBJ2-3, reads KAGVTQTPRYLIKTRGQQVTLSCSPISGHRSVSWYQQTPGQGLQFLFEYFSETQRNKGNFPGRFSGRQFSNSRSEMNVSTLELGDSALYLCASRSRDRASTDTQYFGPGTRLTVL.

The rearrangement uses TRBV7-9 and TRBJ1-3; D gene uncertain. CDR1 is SEHNR and CDR2 is FQNEAQ in the germline V gene (reference sequence). This CDR3 region has 15 residues. V was shortened by 2 bases and J by 0 bases, with 8 bases between the two germline ends. CDR3 nucleotide sequence: TGTGCCAGCAGCTTACGGGAGAACTCTGGAAACACCATATATTTT. It yields the protein CASSLRENSGNTIYF.